One sample yielded the 8 T cell receptor beta chains listed below, sequenced in a study of cytomegalovirus exposure and HLA in healthy donors. Use of 60 Vbeta and 13 Jbeta primers characterized the PCR. Sequencing was performed with immunoSEQ multiplex PCR; in TCRdb, only in-frame clones are kept and a portion is missing. Of 150,000 to 200,000 clones in the sample, approximately 85% were seen once. Source material: PBMCs. The receptors derive from a woman aged 45-59 years in good health and CMV-seronegative.

The chain couples TRBV5-1 to TRBJ1-5; perhaps TRBD1 as D (5 bases). The CDR3 has 17 amino acids. Trimming cost V 5 bases and J 8 bases, with 26 bases left between them. Looked up from germline, CDR1 is SGHRS and CDR2 is YFSETQ. The CDR3 nucleotides read TGCGCCAGCAGTTTTACGCCCCGGGAGATCTCGGGGGAGCCCCAGCATTTT. The encoded protein is CASSFTPREISGEPQHF.

This chain links TRBV5-1 with TRBJ2-7; 12 positions agree with TRBD2. The germline V gene has CDR1 SGHRS and CDR2 YFSETQ. V shed 4 bases and J 0 bases; nucleotides not matched to a gene: 8. This CDR3 contains 17 residues. CDR3 in amino acids: CASSHLTSGSNSYEQYF. DNA of the CDR3: TGCGCCAGCAGCCACCTGACTAGCGGGAGCAACTCCTACGAGCAGTACTTC.

This clone was seen only a few times. V is TRBV5-1 and J is TRBJ2-1; 7 nucleotides match TRBD1. The germline gives CDR1 SGHRS, CDR2 YFSETQ. CDR3 length: 17 residues. Germline trimming cut 6 bases from V and 4 bases from J; bases unmatched to any gene: 16. In nucleotides, the CDR3 is TGCGCCAGCACTTCTCTACCTCCCGGGACAGTATACAATGAGCAGTTCTTC. The encoded protein is CASTSLPPGTVYNEQFF.

The V and J genes are TRBV28 and TRBJ2-7; TRBD1 matches at 9 bases. Per the germline V gene, CDR1 is MDHEN and CDR2 is SYDVKM. The CDR3 is 15 amino acids. Germline trimming cut 5 bases from V and 0 bases from J; bases unmatched to any gene: 5. The CDR3 sequence: CASSPSGQGSYEQYF. CDR3 DNA sequence: TGTGCCAGCAGTCCATCGGGACAGGGCTCCTACGAGCAGTACTTC.

This clone was observed once. The chain couples TRBV29-1 to TRBJ2-7, with 10 bases identical to TRBD2. J was trimmed by 2 bases and V by 6 bases; bases with no gene match: 10. Germline CDR1 reads SQVTM; CDR2 reads ANQGSEA. CDR3 length: 15 residues. CDR3 region: CSVEKRTSGPYEQYF. The CDR3 DNA follows: TGCAGCGTCGAGAAGCGGACTAGCGGACCCTACGAGCAGTACTTC.

CDR3 nucleotide sequence: TGTGCCAGTAGTATATCCGGAGGGGAGGGCCATAAGTACGAGCAGTACTTC. Residues: CASSISGGEGHKYEQYF. The chain carries TRBV19 and TRBJ2-7, with 7 bases matching TRBD2. From germline, CDR1 is LNHDA and CDR2 SQIVND (reference sequence). This CDR3 is built from 17 residues. The trim removed 2 bases at V and 4 bases at J, leaving 14 bases unmatched.

Note on this clone: The missing conserved phenylalanine or tryptophan at the end of this CDR3 makes a read error likely. The chain carries TRBV5-1 and TRBJ1-1; D might be TRBD1 (5 bases). The CDR3 has 16 residues. CDR1 is SGHRS and CDR2 is YFSETQ in the germline V gene. The V gene lost 4 bases and the J gene lost 4 bases, with 20 bases spanning the gap. CDR3 in amino acids: CASSGVQGGVSTEAFS. The CDR3 DNA sequence: TGCGCCAGCAGCGGGGTGCAGGGCGGGGTCTCCACTGAAGCTTTCTCT.

This clone came up a few times. V usage is TRBV30 and J usage is TRBJ2-1, with D perhaps TRBD2 (5 bases). Germline loops: CDR1 GTSNPN, CDR2 SVGIG (reference sequence). Trimming stripped 7 bases from V and 7 bases from J, with 17 bases between. The CDR3 length is 13 residues. The CDR3 DNA reads as TGTGCCTCCCTTGGGTTTAGCGTAAATGAGCAGTTCTTC. Amino acid sequence: CASLGFSVNEQFF.